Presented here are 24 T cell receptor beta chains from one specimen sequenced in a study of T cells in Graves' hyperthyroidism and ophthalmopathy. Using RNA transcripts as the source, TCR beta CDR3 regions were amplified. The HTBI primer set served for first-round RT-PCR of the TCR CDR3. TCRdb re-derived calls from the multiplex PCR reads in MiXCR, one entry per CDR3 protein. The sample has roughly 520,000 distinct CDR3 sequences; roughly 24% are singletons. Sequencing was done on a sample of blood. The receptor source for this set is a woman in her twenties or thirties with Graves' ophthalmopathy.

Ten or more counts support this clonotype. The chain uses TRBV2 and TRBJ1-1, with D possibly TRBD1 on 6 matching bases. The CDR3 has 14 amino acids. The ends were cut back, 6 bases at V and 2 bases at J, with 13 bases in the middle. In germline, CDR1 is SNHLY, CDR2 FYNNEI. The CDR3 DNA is TGTGCCAGCAGGGAGGGACACCTCAACACTGAAGCTTTCTTT. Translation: CASREGHLNTEAFF.

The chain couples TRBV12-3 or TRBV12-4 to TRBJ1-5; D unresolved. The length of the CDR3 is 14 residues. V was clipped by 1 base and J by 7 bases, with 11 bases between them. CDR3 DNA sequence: TGTGCCAGCAGTTTAGGAGGAAGTTGGCAGCCCCAGCATTTT. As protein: CASSLGGSWQPQHF.

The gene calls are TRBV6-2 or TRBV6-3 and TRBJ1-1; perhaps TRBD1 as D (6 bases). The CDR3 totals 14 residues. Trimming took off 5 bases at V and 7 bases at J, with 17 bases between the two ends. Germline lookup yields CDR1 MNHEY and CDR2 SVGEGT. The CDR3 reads CASSAPQGGGEAFF. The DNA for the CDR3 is TGTGCCAGCAGTGCCCCACAGGGTGGCGGTGAAGCTTTCTTT.

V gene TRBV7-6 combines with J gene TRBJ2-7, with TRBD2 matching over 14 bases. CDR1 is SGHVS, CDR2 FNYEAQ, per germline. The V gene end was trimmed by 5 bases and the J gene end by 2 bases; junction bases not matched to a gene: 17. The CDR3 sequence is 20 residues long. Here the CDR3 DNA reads TGTGCCAGCAGCCCAACCCCCCTCCGACTAGCGGGAGGGCCAACCTACGAGCAGTACTTC. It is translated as CASSPTPLRLAGGPTYEQYF.

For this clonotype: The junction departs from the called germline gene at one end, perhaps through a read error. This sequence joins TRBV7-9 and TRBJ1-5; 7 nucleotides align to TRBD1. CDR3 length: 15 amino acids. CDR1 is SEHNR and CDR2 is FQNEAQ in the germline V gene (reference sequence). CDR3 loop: CASSLGDSVNQPQRF. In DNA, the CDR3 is TGTGCCAGCAGCTTAGGGGACAGCGTCAATCAGCCCCAGCGTTTT.

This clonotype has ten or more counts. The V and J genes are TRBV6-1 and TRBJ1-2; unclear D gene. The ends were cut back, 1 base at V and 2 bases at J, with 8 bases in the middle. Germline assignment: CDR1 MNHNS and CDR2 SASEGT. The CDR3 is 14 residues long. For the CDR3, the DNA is TGTGCCAGCAGTGAAGGTCTTGCCAACTATGGCTACACCTTC. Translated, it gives CASSEGLANYGYTF.

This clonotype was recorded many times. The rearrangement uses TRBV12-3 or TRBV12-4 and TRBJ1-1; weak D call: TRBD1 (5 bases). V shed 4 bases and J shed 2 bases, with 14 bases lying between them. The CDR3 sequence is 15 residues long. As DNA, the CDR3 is TGTGCCAGCAGTTGGGGGGGACTGCTAAACACTGAAGCTTTCTTT. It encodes CASSWGGLLNTEAFF.

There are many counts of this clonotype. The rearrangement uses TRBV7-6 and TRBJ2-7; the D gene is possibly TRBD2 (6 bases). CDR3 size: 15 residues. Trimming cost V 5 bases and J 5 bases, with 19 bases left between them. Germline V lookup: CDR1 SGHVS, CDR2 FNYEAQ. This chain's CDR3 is CASSPEAGGRHEQYF. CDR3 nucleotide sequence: TGTGCCAGCAGCCCTGAGGCCGGGGGTCGACACGAGCAGTACTTC.

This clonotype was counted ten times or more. The CDR3 sequence: CASSSLDSVVVYEQYF. The CDR3 DNA reads TGTGCCAGCAGTTCCCTGGACTCGGTGGTTGTCTACGAGCAGTACTTC. The chain uses TRBV27 and TRBJ2-7; perhaps TRBD2 as D (5 bases). V was cut by 4 bases and J by 3 bases, with 19 bases left in between. The CDR3 length is 16 residues. CDR1 MNHEY and CDR2 SMNVEV come from the germline V gene (reference sequence).

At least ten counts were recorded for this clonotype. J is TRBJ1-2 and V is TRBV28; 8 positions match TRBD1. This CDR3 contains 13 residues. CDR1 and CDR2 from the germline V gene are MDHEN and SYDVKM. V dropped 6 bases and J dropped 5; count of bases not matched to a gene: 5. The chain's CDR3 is CASSPRQGYGYTF. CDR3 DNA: TGTGCCAGCAGCCCTCGACAGGGGTATGGCTACACCTTC.

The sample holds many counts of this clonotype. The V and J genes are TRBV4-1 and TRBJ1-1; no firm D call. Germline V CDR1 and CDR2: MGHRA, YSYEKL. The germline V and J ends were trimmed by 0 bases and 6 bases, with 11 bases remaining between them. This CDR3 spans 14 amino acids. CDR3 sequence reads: CASSQDGGRAEAFF. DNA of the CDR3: TGCGCCAGCAGCCAAGATGGTGGACGGGCTGAAGCTTTCTTT.

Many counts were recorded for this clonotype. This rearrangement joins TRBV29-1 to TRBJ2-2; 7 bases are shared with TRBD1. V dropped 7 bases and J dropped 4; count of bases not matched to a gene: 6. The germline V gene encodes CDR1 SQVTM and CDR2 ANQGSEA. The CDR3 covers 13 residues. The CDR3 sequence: CSAEQGITGELFF. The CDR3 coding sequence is TGCAGCGCAGAACAGGGGATCACCGGGGAGCTGTTTTTT.

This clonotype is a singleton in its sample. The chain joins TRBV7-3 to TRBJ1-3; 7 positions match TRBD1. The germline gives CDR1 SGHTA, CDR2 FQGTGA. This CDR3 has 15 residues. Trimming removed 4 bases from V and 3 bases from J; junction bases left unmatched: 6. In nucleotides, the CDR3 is TGTGCCAGCAGCTCCGGCAGGGGGGATGGAAACACCATATATTTT. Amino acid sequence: CASSSGRGDGNTIYF.

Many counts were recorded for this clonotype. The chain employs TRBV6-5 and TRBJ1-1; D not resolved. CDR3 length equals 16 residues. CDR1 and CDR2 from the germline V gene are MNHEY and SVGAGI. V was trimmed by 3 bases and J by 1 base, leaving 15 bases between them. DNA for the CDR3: TGTGCCAGCAGTTATCAACCAGGCCTTCGGAACACTGAAGCTTTCTTT. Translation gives CASSYQPGLRNTEAFF.

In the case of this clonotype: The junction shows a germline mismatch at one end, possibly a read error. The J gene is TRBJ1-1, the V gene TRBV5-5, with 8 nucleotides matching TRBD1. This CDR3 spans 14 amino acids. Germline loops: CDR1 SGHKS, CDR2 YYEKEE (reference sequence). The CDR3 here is CVSSLGDRRPEAFF. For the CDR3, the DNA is TGTGTCAGCAGCTTGGGGGACAGGCGGCCTGAAGCTTTCTTT.

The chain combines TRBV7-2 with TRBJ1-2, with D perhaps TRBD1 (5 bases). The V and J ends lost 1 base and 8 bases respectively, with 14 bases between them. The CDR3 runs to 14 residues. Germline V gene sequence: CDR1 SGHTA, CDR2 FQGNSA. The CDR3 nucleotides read TGTGCCAGCAGCTTAGGAGTGGGGGTTGGGGGCTACACCTTC. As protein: CASSLGVGVGGYTF.

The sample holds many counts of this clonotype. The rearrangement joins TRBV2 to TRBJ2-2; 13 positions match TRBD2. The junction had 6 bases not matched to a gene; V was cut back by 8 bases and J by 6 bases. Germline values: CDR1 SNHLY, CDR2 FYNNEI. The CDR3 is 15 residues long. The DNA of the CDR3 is TGTGCCAGCTGGACTAGCGGGGGTAAAGCCGGGGAGCTGTTTTTT. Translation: CASWTSGGKAGELFF.

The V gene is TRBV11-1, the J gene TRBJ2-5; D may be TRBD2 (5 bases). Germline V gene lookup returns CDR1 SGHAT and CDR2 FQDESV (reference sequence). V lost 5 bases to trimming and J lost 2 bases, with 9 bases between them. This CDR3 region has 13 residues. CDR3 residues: CASSKREQETQYF. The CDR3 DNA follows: TGTGCCAGCAGCAAGAGGGAACAAGAGACCCAGTACTTC.

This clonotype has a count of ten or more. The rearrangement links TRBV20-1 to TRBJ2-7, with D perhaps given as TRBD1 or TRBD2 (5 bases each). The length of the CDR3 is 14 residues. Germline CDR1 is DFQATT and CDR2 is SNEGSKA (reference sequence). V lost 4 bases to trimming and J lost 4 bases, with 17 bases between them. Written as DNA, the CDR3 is TGCAGTGCTACCCCCCCGGGACCTCTATACGAGCAGTACTTC. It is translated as CSATPPGPLYEQYF.

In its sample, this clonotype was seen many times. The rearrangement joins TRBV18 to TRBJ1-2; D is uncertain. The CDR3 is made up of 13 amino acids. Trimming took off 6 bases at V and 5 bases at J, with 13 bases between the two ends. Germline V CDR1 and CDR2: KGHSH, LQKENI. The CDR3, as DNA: TGTGCCAGCTCCCAACTAGGGTCATATGGCTACACCTTC. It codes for CASSQLGSYGYTF.

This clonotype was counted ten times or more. The CDR3 loop reads CASSGDSRHQPQHF. CDR3 bases: TGTGCCAGCAGCGGGGACAGTCGGCATCAGCCCCAGCATTTT. The J gene is TRBJ1-5, the V gene TRBV11-2; 7 positions agree with TRBD1. The CDR3 has 14 amino acids. Germline lookup yields CDR1 SGHAT and CDR2 FQNNGV. After removal of 5 bases from V and 5 bases from J, the junction contained 6 bases not matched to a gene.

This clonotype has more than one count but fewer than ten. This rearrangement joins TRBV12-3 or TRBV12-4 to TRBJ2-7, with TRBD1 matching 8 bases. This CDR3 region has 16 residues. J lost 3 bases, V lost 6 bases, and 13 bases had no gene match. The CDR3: CASSSPDRAYFYEQYF. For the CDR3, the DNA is TGTGCCAGCAGCTCCCCGGACAGGGCCTACTTCTACGAGCAGTACTTC.

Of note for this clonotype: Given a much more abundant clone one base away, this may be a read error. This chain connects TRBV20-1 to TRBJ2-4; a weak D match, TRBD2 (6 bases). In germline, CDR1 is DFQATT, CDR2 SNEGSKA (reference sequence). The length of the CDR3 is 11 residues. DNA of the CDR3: TGCAGTGCGAACGGGGGAAACATTAAGTACTTC. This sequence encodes CSANGGNIKYF.

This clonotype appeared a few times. CDR3 DNA: TGCGCCAGCAGCCCCGAAGCTTCGAGGATTGTTGGAGCTTTCTTT. Its translation: CASSPEASRIVGAFF. V is TRBV4-1 and J is TRBJ1-1; D unresolved. V gave up 4 bases and J gave up 10 bases, with 22 bases separating them. The CDR3 runs to 15 residues. Germline CDR1 MGHRA, CDR2 YSYEKL.